Each of the 3 T cell receptor beta chains below was sequenced from the same sample in a study of regulatory T cells in long-lasting Graves disease. Construction of TCR beta libraries relied on iRepertoire HTBI primers and on Arm-PCR targeting CDR3 regions. MiXCR was run by TCRdb on the multiplex PCR reads, yielding one entry per CDR3 protein. The data contain roughly 400,000 distinct CDR3 sequences, 14% to 15% of them singletons. Time point meaning: newly diagnosed GD, antithyroid drugs for less than 3 months. RNA extracted from PBMCs served as the sequencing template. These same records also appear under a second study, on T cells in Graves' hyperthyroidism and ophthalmopathy.

The material sequenced was peripheral blood mononuclear cells (PBMCs), taken at new diagnosis, from a patient treated with antithyroid drugs. The receptors were sampled from a woman aged 40 to 50 with Graves disease.

The V call is TRBV7-6, the J call TRBJ2-1; 13 bases fit TRBD2. Losses at the gene ends were 2 bases for V and 7 bases for J; bases not matched to a gene: 11. The CDR3 spans 18 residues. Germline CDR1 reads SGHVS; CDR2 reads FNYEAQ. CDR3 in DNA: TGTGCCAGCAGCTTACTTGTAACTAGCGGGAGGGCCTTAAATGAGCAGTTCTTC. Its protein is CASSLLVTSGRALNEQFF.

The sample holds many counts of this clonotype. This rearrangement joins TRBV3-1 to TRBJ2-3; 7 bases are shared with TRBD2. Germline lookup yields CDR1 LGHDT and CDR2 YNNKEL (reference sequence). After removal of 0 bases from V and 4 bases from J, the junction contained 7 bases not matched to a gene. CDR3 size: 16 residues. The CDR3 spells CASSQDQGGPPDTQYF. CDR3 nucleotide sequence: TGTGCCAGCAGCCAAGATCAGGGAGGGCCCCCAGATACGCAGTATTTT.

This clonotype was picked up one time. One junction end does not reproduce the germline sequence, and a read error may be involved. The rearrangement joins TRBV20-1 to TRBJ2-1; the D gene is possibly TRBD1 (5 bases). The CDR3 is 13 residues long. CDR1 DFQATT and CDR2 SNEGSKA come from the germline V gene (reference sequence). CDR3 DNA sequence: TGCAGTGCTATCCCGGACACTAACAATCAGCAGTTCTTC. Translating gives CSAIPDTNNQQFF.